This TCR beta chain was obtained from a study of blood T cell repertoires in COVID-19. Whole-study context: Samples of COVID-19 (acute and convalescent) were obtained from the United States, Italy and Spain.

In the original workflow: Nucleated cell counts were estimated from reference gene primer amplification. TCRdb keeps only in-frame clones here, not all; method: immunoSEQ multiplex PCR. The V and J calls and the clone size are those of that table, but D and trimming were determined from the DNA. The table has some 30,000 clones, roughly nine tenths seen once. V lost 1 base and J 0 bases, leaving 9 bases between the germline ends. The CDR3 contains 15 residues. From germline, CDR1 is SGHNT and CDR2 YYREEE (reference sequence). The chain combines TRBV5-4 with TRBJ2-3; D gene ambiguous. Sequencing was done on a sample of peripheral blood. The source is a human donor in a cohort sampled during active COVID-19. CDR3: CASSLRQVSTDTQYF. In nucleotides, the CDR3 is TGTGCCAGCAGCTTGAGGCAGGTTAGCACAGATACGCAGTATTTT.